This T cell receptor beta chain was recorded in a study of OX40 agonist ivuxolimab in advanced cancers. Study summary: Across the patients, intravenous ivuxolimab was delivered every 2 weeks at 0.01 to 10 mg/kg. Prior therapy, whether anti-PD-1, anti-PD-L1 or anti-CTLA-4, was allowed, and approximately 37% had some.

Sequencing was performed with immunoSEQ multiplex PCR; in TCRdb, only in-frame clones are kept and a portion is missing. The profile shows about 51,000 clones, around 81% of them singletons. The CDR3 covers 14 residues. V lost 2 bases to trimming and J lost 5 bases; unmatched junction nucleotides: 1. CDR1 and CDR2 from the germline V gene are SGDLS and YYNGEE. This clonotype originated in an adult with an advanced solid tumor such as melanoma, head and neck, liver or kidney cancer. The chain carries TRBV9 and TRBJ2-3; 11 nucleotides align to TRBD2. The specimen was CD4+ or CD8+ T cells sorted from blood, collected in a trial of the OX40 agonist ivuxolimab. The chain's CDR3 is CASSVGTSGDTQYF. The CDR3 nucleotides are TGTGCCAGCAGCGTCGGGACTAGCGGAGATACGCAGTATTTT. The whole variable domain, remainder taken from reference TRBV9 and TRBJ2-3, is DSGVTQTPKHLITATGQRVTLRCSPRSGDLSVYWYQQSLDQGLQFLIQYYNGEERAKGNILERFSAQQFPDLHSELNLSSLELGDSALYFCASSVGTSGDTQYFGPGTRLTVL.